Described below is a single T cell receptor beta chain sequence and its context. The source of the sample is a study of blood T cell repertoires in COVID-19. The table came from immunoSEQ multiplex PCR; TCRdb's copy has only in-frame clones and leaves some out. The sample records approximately 90,000 clones, around 86% being singletons. With V trimmed by 7 bases and J by 9 bases, 3 bases remained unmatched. Germline CDR1 reads MNHEY; CDR2 reads SVGAGI. This CDR3 has 11 amino acids. The chain has TRBV6-5 and TRBJ2-1; the match to TRBD2 covers 7 bases. The sequence came from a woman of 80 years or more with acute or convalescent COVID-19. The source material was peripheral blood. The chain's CDR3 is CASTVAGEQFF. The CDR3 DNA reads as TGTGCCAGCACCGTAGCGGGTGAGCAGTTCTTC.